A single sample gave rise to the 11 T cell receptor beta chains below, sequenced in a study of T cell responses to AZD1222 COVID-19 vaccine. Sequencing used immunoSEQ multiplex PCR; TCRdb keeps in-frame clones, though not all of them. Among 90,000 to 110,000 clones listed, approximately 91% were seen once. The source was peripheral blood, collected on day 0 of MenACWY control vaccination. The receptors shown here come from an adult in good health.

The CDR3 DNA reads TGTGCCAGTAGCCCCGGTCTCTGGGTTCCACGGACCGGGGAGCTGTTTTTT. Its protein product is CASSPGLWVPRTGELFF. V gene TRBV19 combines with J gene TRBJ2-2, with no clear D. Per germline, CDR1 LNHDA and CDR2 SQIVND (reference sequence). The V end was cut by 6 bases, the J end by 5 bases, with 22 bases between. This CDR3 has 17 residues.

For the CDR3, the DNA is TGTGCCAGCAGCGCCTCCGGGGACAGGATGGTGGATGAGCAGTTCTTC. Protein product: CASSASGDRMVDEQFF. V gene TRBV9 combines with J gene TRBJ2-1, with 8 bases identical to TRBD1. The CDR3 consists of 16 residues. Unmatched junction bases numbered 13, after V lost 3 bases and J lost 8 bases. Germline CDR1 is SGDLS and CDR2 is YYNGEE.

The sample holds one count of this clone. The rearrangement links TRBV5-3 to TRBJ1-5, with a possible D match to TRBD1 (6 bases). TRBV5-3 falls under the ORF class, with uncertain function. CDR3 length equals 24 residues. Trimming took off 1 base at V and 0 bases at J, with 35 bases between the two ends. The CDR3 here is CARSLYLRGPQNIPDHYSNQPQHF. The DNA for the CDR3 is TGTGCCAGAAGCTTGTATCTGCGGGGGCCACAGAACATCCCCGACCATTATAGCAATCAGCCCCAGCATTTT.

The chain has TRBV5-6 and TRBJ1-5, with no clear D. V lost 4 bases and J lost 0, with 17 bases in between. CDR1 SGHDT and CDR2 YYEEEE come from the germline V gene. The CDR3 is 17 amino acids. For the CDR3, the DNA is TGTGCCAGCAGCGCGGCCCGGGGATCCCATAGCAATCAGCCCCAGCATTTT. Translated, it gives CASSAARGSHSNQPQHF.

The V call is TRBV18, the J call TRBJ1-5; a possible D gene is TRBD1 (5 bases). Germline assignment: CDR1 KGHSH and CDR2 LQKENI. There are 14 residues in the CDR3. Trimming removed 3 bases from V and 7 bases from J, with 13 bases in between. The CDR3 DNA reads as TGTGCCAGCTCACCGCCGACAGTTACCCAGCCCCAGCATTTT. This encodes CASSPPTVTQPQHF.

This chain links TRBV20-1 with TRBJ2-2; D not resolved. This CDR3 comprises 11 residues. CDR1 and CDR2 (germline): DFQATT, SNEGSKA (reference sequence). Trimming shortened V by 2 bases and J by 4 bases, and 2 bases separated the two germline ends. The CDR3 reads CSARFTGELFF. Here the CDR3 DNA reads TGCAGTGCTAGATTCACCGGGGAGCTGTTTTTT.

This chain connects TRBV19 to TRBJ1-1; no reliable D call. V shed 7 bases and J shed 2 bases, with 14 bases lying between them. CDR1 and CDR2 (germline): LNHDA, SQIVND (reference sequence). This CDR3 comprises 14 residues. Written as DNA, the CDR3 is TGTGCCAGTATCCCCGGGCAGTACAACACTGAAGCTTTCTTT. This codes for CASIPGQYNTEAFF.

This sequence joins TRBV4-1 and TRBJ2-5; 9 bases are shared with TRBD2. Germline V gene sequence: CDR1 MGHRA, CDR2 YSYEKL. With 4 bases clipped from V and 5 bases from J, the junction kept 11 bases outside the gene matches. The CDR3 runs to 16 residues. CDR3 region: CASSPRGSGSWETQYF. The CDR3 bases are TGCGCCAGCAGCCCCCGGGGTAGCGGGAGTTGGGAGACCCAGTACTTC.

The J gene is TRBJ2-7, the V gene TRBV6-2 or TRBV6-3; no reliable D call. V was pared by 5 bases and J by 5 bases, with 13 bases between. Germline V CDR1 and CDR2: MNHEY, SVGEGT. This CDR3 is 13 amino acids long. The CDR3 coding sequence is TGTGCCAGCAGTCGCCTGGCAGCAGACGAGCAGTACTTC. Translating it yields CASSRLAADEQYF.

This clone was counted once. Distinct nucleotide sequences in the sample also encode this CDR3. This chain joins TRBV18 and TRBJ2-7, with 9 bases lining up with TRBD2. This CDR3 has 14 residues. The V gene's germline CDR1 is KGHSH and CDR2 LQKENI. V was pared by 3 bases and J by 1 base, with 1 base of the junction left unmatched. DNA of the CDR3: TGTGCCAGCTCACCTAGCGGGGGTTCCTACGAGCAGTACTTC. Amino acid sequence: CASSPSGGSYEQYF. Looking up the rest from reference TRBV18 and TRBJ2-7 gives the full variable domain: NAGVMQNPRHLVRRRGQEARLRCSPMKGHSHVYWYRQLPEEGLKFMVYLQKENIIDESGMPKERFSAEFPKEGPSILRIQQVVRGDSAAYFCASSPSGGSYEQYFGPGTRLTVT.

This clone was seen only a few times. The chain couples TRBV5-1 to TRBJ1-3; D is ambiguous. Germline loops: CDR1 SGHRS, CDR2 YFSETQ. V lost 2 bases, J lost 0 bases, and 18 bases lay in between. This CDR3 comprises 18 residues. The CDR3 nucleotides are TGCGCCAGCAGCTTTTCTCCCCTCCAGGAACTCTCTGGAAACACCATATATTTT. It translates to CASSFSPLQELSGNTIYF.